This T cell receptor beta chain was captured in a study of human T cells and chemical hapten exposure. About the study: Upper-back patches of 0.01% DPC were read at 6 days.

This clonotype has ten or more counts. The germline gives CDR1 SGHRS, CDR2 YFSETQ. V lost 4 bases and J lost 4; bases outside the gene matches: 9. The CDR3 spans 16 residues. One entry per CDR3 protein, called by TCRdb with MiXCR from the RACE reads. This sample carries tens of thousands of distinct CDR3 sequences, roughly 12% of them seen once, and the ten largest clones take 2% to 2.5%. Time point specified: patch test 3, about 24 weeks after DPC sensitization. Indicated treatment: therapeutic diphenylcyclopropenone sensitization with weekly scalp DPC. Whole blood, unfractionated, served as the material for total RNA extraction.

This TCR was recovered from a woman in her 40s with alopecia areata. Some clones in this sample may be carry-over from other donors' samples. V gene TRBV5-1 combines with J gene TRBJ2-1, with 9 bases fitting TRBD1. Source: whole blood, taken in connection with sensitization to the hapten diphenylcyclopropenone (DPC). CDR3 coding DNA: TGCGCCAGCAGCCATAACGGACAGGGGTCGTACAATGAGCAGTTCTTC. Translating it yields CASSHNGQGSYNEQFF.